The source of this T cell receptor beta chain is a study of blood T cells in healthy people across ages. This CDR3 is built from 12 residues. Trimming stripped 4 bases from V and 4 bases from J, with 10 bases between. Germline lookup yields CDR1 GTSNPN and CDR2 SVGIG (reference sequence). Extraction of total RNA produced a minimum of 5 micrograms from each sample. Findings of the study overall: Long-lived donors exceeded aged donors in naive CD4+ cells and diversity. Possibly confounding the expanded clonotype changes was the fact that donor CMV status was unknown.

This clonotype occurred a few times. The antigen is not known. Primers used in a second PCR of roughly 7 to 11 cycles were a sample-barcoded 5' primer and a J-beta primer mix. A template-switch adaptor that had 12 random nucleotides put a tag on each cDNA molecule. MiXCR, run by TCRdb on the 5' RACE reads, gives a single entry per CDR3 protein. The table records around 710,000 distinct CDR3 sequences, roughly 43% of them present only once. Sequences were obtained from blood. V usage is TRBV30 and J usage is TRBJ1-2; D unresolved. The sequence was collected from a woman aged 55-69 years in good health. This CDR3 is CAWTIDTYGYTF. CDR3 coding DNA: TGTGCCTGGACCATCGACACCTATGGCTACACCTTC.